The clone carrying this T cell receptor beta chain has at least ten counts. TCRdb ran MiXCR on the 5' RACE reads and lists one entry per CDR3 protein. The sample has around 300,000 distinct CDR3 sequences; around a tenth are singletons. This sample is part of a study of CD8 T cells in ankylosing spondylitis. In germline, CDR1 is SGHRS, CDR2 YFSETQ. The CDR3 consists of 15 residues. The V end was cut by 0 bases, the J end by 4 bases, with 11 bases between. The sequenced sample consisted of blood, either unsorted or a sorted T cell fraction (not recorded which). The chain couples TRBV5-1 to TRBJ1-5; D uncertain. This sequence originates from a female donor with ankylosing spondylitis or in good health (not recorded which). The chain's CDR3 is CASSLDAGTNQPQHF. The CDR3 nucleotides are TGCGCCAGCAGCTTGGACGCAGGTACTAATCAGCCCCAGCATTTT.